These T cell receptor beta chains were read from a single sample in a study of T cells in Graves' hyperthyroidism and ophthalmopathy. Each CDR3 protein is one row after TCRdb ran MiXCR on the multiplex PCR reads. The sample holds 150,000 or so distinct CDR3 sequences; 22% are singletons and the top ten take more than 60%. Material: blood. The source of these receptors is a woman in her forties or fifties with Graves' hyperthyroidism that later progressed to Graves' ophthalmopathy. Both conserved end residues are part of each CDR3. A D gene is named only where the DNA matches it firmly. The listing skips clone size in some rows; elsewhere it reads once, few, many or a size class.

TRBV7-8	many	TRBJ1-6	TRBD1	CASSTQGAGYNSPLHF	TGTGCCAGCAGCACTCAGGGGGCCGGCTATAATTCACCCCTCCACTTT
TRBV5-1	many	TRBJ2-3	.	CASSLNGAHTDTQYF	TGCGCCAGCAGCTTGAATGGAGCCCACACAGATACGCAGTATTTT
TRBV19	many	TRBJ1-3	TRBD1	CASGQGANLRNTIYF	TGTGCCAGCGGACAGGGGGCGAACCTTCGAAACACCATATATTTT
TRBV18	.	TRBJ2-4	.	CASSPPGGGLAKNIQYF	TGTGCCAGCTCACCCCCTGGAGGGGGCCTGGCCAAAAACATTCAGTACTTC
TRBV28	many	TRBJ1-5	.	CASSPFDGYSNQPQHF	TGTGCCAGCAGTCCCTTCGACGGGTATAGCAATCAGCCCCAGCATTTT
TRBV4-2	few	TRBJ2-7	TRBD2	CASSQEGTNYEQYF	TGTGCCAGCAGCCAAGAGGGGACTAACTACGAGCAGTACTTC
TRBV13	.	TRBJ2-1	.	CASSLGGGNEQFF	TGTGCCAGCAGCTTAGGAGGCGGCAATGAGCAGTTCTTC
TRBV2	.	TRBJ1-1	TRBD1	CTGRGQSMNTEAFF	TGTACCGGCAGGGGACAGTCCATGAACACTGAAGCTTTCTTT
TRBV7-2	.	TRBJ1-3	TRBD1	CASSTGTGISGNTIYF	TGTGCCAGCAGCACCGGGACAGGGATCTCTGGAAACACCATATATTTT
TRBV3-1	many	TRBJ2-7	.	CASSQVSNEQYF	TGTGCCAGCAGCCAAGTGAGTAACGAGCAGTACTTC
TRBV28	many	TRBJ2-7	.	CASTGGGNRYEQYF	TGTGCCAGCACTGGGGGCGGGAATCGGTACGAGCAGTACTTC
TRBV11-2	.	TRBJ1-1	.	CASRGPQAVGAFF	TGTGCCAGCAGGGGACCTCAAGCTGTTGGAGCTTTCTTT
TRBV5-5	many	TRBJ1-5	.	CASSLDGANNQPQHF	TGTGCCAGCAGCTTGGACGGGGCTAACAATCAGCCCCAGCATTTT
TRBV19	.	TRBJ1-5	.	CASSIVSQRESNQPQHF	TGTGCCAGTAGTATAGTCTCGCAGCGTGAAAGCAATCAGCCCCAGCATTTT
TRBV5-1	.	TRBJ1-2	.	CASSLGDTANYGYTF	TGCGCCAGCAGCCTGGGGGACACAGCTAACTATGGCTACACCTTC
TRBV6-1	many	TRBJ2-6	TRBD2	CASSHPSGGPNSGANVLTF	TGTGCCAGCAGTCACCCTTCGGGGGGACCTAACTCTGGGGCCAACGTCCTGACTTTC
TRBV20-1	many	TRBJ2-7	TRBD2	CSARTSGETEQYF	TGCAGTGCTAGGACTAGCGGGGAGACCGAGCAGTACTTC
TRBV2	many	TRBJ2-5	.	CASNIGGGASDAQYF	TGTGCCAGCAATATAGGTGGGGGCGCCTCGGATGCCCAGTACTTC
TRBV18	.	TRBJ2-6	.	CARSLQGAGANVLTF	TGTGCCAGGTCACTTCAGGGAGCTGGGGCCAACGTCCTGACTTTC
TRBV29-1	.	TRBJ2-7	TRBD2	CSVGGLAGVGPPYEQYF	TGCAGCGTTGGGGGACTAGCGGGAGTAGGCCCCCCCTACGAGCAGTACTTC
TRBV11-2	.	TRBJ2-6	.	CASRYLQGSGANVLTF	TGTGCCAGCAGATACTTACAGGGAAGTGGGGCCAACGTCCTGACTTTC
TRBV5-1	.	TRBJ2-2	TRBD1	CASSFRDSDTGELFF	TGCGCCAGCAGCTTCCGGGACAGCGACACCGGGGAGCTGTTTTTT
TRBV6-2/TRBV6-3	many	TRBJ1-5	.	CASSYRISNQPQHF	TGTGCCAGCAGTTACAGGATCAGCAATCAGCCCCAGCATTTT
TRBV20-1	many	TRBJ2-4	TRBD2	CSARGGGLAGGKNIQYF	TGCAGTGCTAGAGGGGGGGGACTAGCGGGAGGTAAAAACATTCAGTACTTC
TRBV11-2	once	TRBJ2-5	.	CASSSNRGQETQYF	TGTGCCAGCAGCTCCAACAGAGGACAAGAGACCCAGTACTTC
TRBV28	many	TRBJ1-1	.	CASAQGTEAFF	TGTGCCAGCGCTCAGGGCACTGAAGCTTTCTTT
TRBV7-6	few	TRBJ2-1	TRBD2	CASSLGTSGRGNEQFF	TGTGCCAGCAGTCTCGGGACTAGCGGGAGGGGGAATGAGCAGTTCTTC
TRBV4-2	once	TRBJ2-2	TRBD2	CASSQSAGDGELFF	TGTGCCAGCAGCCAGTCCGCGGGAGACGGGGAGCTGTTTTTT
TRBV20-1	few	TRBJ1-1	TRBD1	CSASGTGGNTEAFF	TGCAGTGCTAGTGGGACAGGGGGGAACACTGAAGCTTTCTTT
TRBV28	few	TRBJ1-2	.	CASSLKGGGYTF	TGTGCCAGCAGTTTAAAGGGAGGCGGCTACACCTTC
TRBV29-1	few	TRBJ2-2	TRBD2	CSVTSGSNTGELFF	TGCAGCGTAACTAGCGGGAGTAACACCGGGGAGCTGTTTTTT